This T cell receptor (beta chain) stems from a study of a mutant IDH1 vaccine in newly diagnosed glioma. The CDR3 covers 13 residues. Trimming stripped 4 bases from V and 10 bases from J, with 15 bases between. The germline V gene has CDR1 SGHVS and CDR2 FQNEAQ. This clone showed up just a few times. Time point given: baseline, week 1 (first vaccination visit). Treatment noted: pre-vaccination baseline after standard-of-care therapy. TCRdb keeps only in-frame clones here, not all; method: immunoSEQ multiplex PCR. This table has 65,000 to 70,000 clones, around 83% appearing once. The chain recombines TRBV7-8 with TRBJ2-3, with unresolved D. The TCR originated in a woman under 30 with glioma. Some clones in this sample may be carry-over from other donors' samples. The sample here was peripheral blood mononuclear cells (PBMCs), taken from a glioma patient treated with radiotherapy, temozolomide or both. The CDR3: CASSSGRAPSQYF. CDR3 in DNA: TGTGCCAGCAGCTCTGGACGTGCCCCCTCGCAGTATTTT. Filled out from reference TRBV7-8 and TRBJ2-3, the complete variable domain reads GAGVSQSPRYKVAKRGQDVALRCDPISGHVSLFWYQQALGQGPEFLTYFQNEAQLDKSGLPSDRFFAERPEGSVSTLKIQRTQQEDSAVYLCASSSGRAPSQYFGPGTRLTVL.